The count of the clone carrying this T cell receptor beta chain is one. Its antigen is as yet unknown. This CDR3 is built from 18 residues. The V and J ends lost 3 bases and 6 bases, in that order; junction bases with no gene match: 15. CDR1 SNHLY and CDR2 FYNNEI come from the germline V gene. These data belong to a study of T cell responses to AZD1222 COVID-19 vaccine. Profiled with immunoSEQ multiplex PCR; TCRdb holds only in-frame clones, not every one. The sample lists roughly 120,000 clones, roughly nine tenths occurring once. The study's findings and limits: Repertoire collection took place solely once the T cell response had peaked. At study baseline, merely roughly 6 AZD1222 recipients were seropositive. Reports say nearly half of spike-specific TCRs go after unmutated variant regions.

The TCR sequence derives from an adult in good health. The chain recombines TRBV2 with TRBJ2-1, with 9 bases that match TRBD2. Sequenced here: peripheral blood, sampled on day 0 of AZD1222 vaccination. Written as DNA, the CDR3 is TGTGCCAGCAGTGACGACCTAGGGGGACTAGCTAAATTCAATGAGCAGTTCTTC. Encoded protein: CASSDDLGGLAKFNEQFF. Drawing the rest from reference TRBV2 and TRBJ2-1, the complete variable domain is EPEVTQTPSHQVTQMGQEVILRCVPISNHLYFYWYRQILGQKVEFLVSFYNNEISEKSEIFDDQFSVERPDGSNFTLKIRSTKLEDSAMYFCASSDDLGGLAKFNEQFFGPGTRLTVL.